This is a list of T cell receptor beta chains from one sample in a study of OX40 agonist ivuxolimab in advanced cancers. Clones were sequenced by immunoSEQ multiplex PCR, and TCRdb holds only the in-frame ones, with some missing. The repertoire holds tens of thousands of clones, with almost 85% as singletons. Here the sequenced sample was CD4+ or CD8+ T cells sorted from blood, taken in a trial of the OX40 agonist ivuxolimab. Receptors were obtained from an adult with an advanced solid tumor such as melanoma, head and neck, liver or kidney cancer. CDR3s include the opening cysteine and the closing phenylalanine or tryptophan. The order of the fields is V gene, CDR3 protein.

TRBV2 CASSEGGGRYGYTF
TRBV13 CASSSGLGGGKLFF
TRBV5-6 CASSSSGRAFEQYF
TRBV2 CASSVGTVYGYTF
TRBV9 CASSAEFVGELFF
TRBV10-3 CAIKVGGNTEAFF
TRBV6-4 CASSDLNSGGADTQYF
TRBV6-5 CASSYSTESYGYTF
TRBV30 CAWSVLAGNTEAFF
TRBV7-6 CASSPRGSGANVLTF
TRBV30 CAWSLTSGPSYEQYF
TRBV27 CASRYSSGSNEQYF
TRBV19 CASSIDLGSGYTF
TRBV6-6 CASSPLVRGAREQYF